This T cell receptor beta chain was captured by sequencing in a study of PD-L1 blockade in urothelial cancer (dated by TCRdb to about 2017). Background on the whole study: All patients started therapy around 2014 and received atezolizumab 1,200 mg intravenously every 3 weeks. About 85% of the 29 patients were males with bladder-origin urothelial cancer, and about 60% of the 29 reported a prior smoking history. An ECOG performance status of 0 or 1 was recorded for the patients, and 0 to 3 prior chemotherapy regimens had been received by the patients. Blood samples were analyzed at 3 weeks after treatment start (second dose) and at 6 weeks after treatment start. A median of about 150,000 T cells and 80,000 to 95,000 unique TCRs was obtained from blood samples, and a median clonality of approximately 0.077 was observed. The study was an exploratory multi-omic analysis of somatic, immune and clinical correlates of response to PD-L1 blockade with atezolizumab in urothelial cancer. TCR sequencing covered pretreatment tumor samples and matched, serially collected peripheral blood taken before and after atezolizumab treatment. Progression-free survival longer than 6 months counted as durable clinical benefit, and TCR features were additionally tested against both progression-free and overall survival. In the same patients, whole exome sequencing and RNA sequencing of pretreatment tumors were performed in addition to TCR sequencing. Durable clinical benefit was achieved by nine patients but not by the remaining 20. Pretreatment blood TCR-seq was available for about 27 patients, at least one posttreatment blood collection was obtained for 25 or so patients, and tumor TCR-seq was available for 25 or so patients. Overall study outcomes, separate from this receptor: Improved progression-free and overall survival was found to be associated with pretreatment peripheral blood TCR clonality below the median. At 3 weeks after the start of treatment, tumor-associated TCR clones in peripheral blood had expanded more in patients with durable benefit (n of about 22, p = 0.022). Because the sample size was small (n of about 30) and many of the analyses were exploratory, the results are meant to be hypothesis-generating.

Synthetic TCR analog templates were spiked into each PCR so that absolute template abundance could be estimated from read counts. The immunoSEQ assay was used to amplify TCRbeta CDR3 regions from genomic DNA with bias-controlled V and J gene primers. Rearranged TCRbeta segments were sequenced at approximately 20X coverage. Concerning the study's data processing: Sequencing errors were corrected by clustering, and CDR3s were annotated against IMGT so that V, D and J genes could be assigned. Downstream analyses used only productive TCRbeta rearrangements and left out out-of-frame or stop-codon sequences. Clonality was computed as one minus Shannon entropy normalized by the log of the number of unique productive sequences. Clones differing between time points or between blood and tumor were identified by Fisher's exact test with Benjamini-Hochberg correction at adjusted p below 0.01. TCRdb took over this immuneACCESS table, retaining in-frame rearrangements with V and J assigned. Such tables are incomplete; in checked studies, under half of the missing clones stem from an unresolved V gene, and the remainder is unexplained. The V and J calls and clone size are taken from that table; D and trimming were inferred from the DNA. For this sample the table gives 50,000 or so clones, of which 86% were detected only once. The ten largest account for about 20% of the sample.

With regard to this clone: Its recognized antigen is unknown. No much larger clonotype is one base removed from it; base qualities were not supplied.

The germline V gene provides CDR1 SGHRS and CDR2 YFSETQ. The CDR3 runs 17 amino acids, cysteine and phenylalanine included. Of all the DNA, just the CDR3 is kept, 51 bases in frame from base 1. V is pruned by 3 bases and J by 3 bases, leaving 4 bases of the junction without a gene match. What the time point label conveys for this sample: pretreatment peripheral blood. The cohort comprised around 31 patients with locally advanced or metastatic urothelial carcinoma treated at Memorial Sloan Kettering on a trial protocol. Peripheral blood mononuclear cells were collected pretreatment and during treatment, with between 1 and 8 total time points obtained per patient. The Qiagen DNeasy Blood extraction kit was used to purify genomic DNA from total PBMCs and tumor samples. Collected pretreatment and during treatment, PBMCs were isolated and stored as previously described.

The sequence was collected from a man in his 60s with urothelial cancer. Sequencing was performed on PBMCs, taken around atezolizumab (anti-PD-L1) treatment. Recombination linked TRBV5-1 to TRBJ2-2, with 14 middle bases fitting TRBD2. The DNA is TGCGCCAGCAGCTCGGGACTAGCGGGGGCCTACACCGGGGAGCTGTTTTTT. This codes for CASSSGLAGAYTGELFF.